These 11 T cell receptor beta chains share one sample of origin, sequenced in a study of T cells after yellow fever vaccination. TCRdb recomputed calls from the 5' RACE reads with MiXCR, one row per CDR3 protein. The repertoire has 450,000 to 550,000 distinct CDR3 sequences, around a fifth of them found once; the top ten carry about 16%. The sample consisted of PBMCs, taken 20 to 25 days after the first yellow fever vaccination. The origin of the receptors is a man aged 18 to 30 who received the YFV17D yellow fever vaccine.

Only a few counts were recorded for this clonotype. The CDR3 sequence is CASSYSKTSSGGPYYNEQFF. In DNA form, the CDR3 reads TGTGCCAGCAGTTACTCGAAAACGAGTAGCGGGGGGCCTTATTACAATGAGCAGTTCTTC. This chain connects TRBV6-2 or TRBV6-3 to TRBJ2-1, with 10 bases that match TRBD2. The trim removed 0 bases at V and 4 bases at J, leaving 15 bases unmatched. Germline CDR1 and CDR2: MNHEY and SVGEGT. The CDR3 consists of 20 residues.

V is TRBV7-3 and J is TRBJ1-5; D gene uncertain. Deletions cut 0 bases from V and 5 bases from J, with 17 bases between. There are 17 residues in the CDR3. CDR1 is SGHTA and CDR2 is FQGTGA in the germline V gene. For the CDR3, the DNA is TGTGCCAGCAGCTTAACCAGTTTTGGGTCGGTTCATCAGCCCCAGCATTTT. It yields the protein CASSLTSFGSVHQPQHF.

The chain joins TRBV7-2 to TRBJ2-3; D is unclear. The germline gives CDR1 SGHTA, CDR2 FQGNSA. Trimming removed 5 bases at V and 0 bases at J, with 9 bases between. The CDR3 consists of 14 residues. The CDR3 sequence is CASSRTISTDTQYF. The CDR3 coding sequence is TGTGCCAGCAGCCGGACCATTAGCACAGATACGCAGTATTTT.

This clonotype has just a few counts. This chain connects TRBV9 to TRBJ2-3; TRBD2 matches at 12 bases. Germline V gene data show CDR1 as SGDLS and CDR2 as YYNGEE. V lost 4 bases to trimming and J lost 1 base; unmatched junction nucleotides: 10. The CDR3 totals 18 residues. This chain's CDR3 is CASSPQLWTSGGTDTQYF. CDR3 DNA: TGTGCCAGCAGCCCTCAACTATGGACTAGCGGGGGCACAGATACGCAGTATTTT. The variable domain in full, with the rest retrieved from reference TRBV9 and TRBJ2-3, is DSGVTQTPKHLITATGQRVTLRCSPRSGDLSVYWYQQSLDQGLQFLIQYYNGEERAKGNILERFSAQQFPDLHSELNLSSLELGDSALYFCASSPQLWTSGGTDTQYFGPGTRLTVL.

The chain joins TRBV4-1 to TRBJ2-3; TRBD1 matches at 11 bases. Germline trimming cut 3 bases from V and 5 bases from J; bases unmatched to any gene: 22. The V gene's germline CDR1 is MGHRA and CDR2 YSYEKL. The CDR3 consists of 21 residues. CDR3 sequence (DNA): TGCGCCAGCAGCCAGCTGATACCGGGACAGGGGGGGATTGGAGGTGGAGATACGCAGTATTTT. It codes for CASSQLIPGQGGIGGGDTQYF.

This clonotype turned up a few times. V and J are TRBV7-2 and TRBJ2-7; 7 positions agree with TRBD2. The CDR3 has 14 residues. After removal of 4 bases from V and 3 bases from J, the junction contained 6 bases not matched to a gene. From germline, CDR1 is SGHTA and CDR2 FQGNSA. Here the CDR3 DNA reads TGTGCCAGCAGCTCGGGGGGAACACACTACGAGCAGTACGTC. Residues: CASSSGGTHYEQYV.

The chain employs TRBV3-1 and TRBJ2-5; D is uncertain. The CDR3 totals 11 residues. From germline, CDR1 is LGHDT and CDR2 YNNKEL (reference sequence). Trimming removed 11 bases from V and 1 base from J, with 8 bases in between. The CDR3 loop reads CASLPQETQYF. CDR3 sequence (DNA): TGTGCCTCCTTACCCCAAGAGACCCAGTACTTC.

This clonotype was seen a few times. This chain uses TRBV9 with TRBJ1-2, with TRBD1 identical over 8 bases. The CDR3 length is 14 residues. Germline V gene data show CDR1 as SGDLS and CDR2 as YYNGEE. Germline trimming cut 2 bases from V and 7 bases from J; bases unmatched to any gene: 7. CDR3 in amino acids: CASSVQGTGGGYTF. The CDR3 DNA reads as TGTGCCAGCAGCGTCCAGGGAACAGGGGGTGGCTACACCTTC. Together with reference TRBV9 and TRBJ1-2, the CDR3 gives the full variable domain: DSGVTQTPKHLITATGQRVTLRCSPRSGDLSVYWYQQSLDQGLQFLIQYYNGEERAKGNILERFSAQQFPDLHSELNLSSLELGDSALYFCASSVQGTGGGYTFGSGTRLTVV.

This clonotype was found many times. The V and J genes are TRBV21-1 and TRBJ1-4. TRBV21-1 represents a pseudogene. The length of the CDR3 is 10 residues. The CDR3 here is CASGNEKLFF. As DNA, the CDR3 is TGTGCCAGCGGTAATGAAAAACTGTTTTTT.

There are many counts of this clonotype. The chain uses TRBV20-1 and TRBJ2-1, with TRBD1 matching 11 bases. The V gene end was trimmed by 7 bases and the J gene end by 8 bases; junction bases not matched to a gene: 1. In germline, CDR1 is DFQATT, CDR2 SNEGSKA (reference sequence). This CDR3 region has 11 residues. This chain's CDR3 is CSVDRGHEQFF. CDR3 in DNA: TGCAGTGTGGACAGGGGGCATGAGCAGTTCTTC.

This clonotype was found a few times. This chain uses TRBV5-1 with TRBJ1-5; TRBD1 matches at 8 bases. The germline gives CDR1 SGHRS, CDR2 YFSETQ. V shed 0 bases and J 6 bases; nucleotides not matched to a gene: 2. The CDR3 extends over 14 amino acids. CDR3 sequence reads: CASSLGQGSQPQHF. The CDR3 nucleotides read TGCGCCAGCAGCTTGGGACAGGGGAGTCAGCCCCAGCATTTT.